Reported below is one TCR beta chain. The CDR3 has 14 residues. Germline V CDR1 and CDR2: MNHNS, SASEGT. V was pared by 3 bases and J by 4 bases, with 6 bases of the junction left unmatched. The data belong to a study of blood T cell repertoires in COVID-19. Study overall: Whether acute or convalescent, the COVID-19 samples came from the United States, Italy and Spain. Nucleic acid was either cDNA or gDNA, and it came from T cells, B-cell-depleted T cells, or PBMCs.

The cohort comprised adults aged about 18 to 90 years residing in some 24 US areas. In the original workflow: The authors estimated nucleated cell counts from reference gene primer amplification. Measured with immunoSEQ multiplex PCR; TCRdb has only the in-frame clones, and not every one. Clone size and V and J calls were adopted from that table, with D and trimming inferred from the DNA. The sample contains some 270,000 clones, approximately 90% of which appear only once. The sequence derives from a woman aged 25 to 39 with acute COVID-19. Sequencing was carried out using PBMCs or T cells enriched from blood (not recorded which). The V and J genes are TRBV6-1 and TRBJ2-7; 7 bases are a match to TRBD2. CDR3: CASSETRERYEQYF. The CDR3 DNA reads TGTGCCAGCAGTGAGACGCGGGAGCGGTACGAGCAGTACTTC.